This TCR beta chain was identified in a study of cytomegalovirus exposure and HLA in healthy donors (dated by TCRdb to about 2017). Broadly, across the study: An earlier analysis of approximately 640 of the donors reported 276 Gb of sequence data and some 100 million unique TCR beta sequences from about 179 million T cells. In a later analysis, previously published TCR beta repertoires from about 670 donors were re-analyzed and high-resolution HLA genotyping was added so that TCR occurrence patterns could be studied. Using immunosequencing, the study profiled T cell repertoires from 500 to 800 subjects and related those repertoires to cytomegalovirus serostatus. High-throughput TCR immunosequencing, statistical association of individual TCRs with disease status, and machine learning were combined to predict cytomegalovirus infection status. An earlier analysis of approximately 580 of the donors used high-throughput TCR beta sequencing to judge whether each TCR beta V gene segment behaved as functional or pseudogenic. Every discovery cohort repertoire had been produced on one sequencing platform. Alongside the repertoire data, information on donor age, sex, ethnicity and CMV serostatus was compiled. HLA typing included class I and class II loci at four-digit resolution. Of the 350 to 450 genotyped donors, about 84% fell in the genetic ancestry cluster associated with self-reported Caucasian donors. Typing coverage differed by locus: A, B, C, DRB1 and DQB1 were typed in roughly 620-630 donors, DQA1 in approximately 520, DPA1 in some 600, and DPB1 in around 440. A separate validation cohort of some 130 different subjects was used in addition to the roughly 620-subject first cohort. The study was designed to test whether signatures of past pathogen exposure could be identified by cataloging public T cell receptors. Five DR-DQ haplotypes were handled as single units for association and clustering because linkage in the cohort was strong. Across about 380 genotyped donors of the cohort, an average of approximately 240,000 unique TCR beta nucleotide sequences per donor were sequenced, and 15% to 20% of those sequences were non-productive. Genome-wide SNP genotypes for about three fifths of the roughly 670 donors were used in a later genetic analysis, which treated that subset as a discovery cohort. An early release that covered 640 HLA-typed donors contained approximately 300 gigabases of sequencing data and approximately 85 million unique TCR sequences. Rather than drawing on any new phenotypic data, the later analysis identified candidate immune exposures from TCR beta sequences and the way those sequences occurred across donors.

Paper-wide results and their limitations: Across donors, most TCR sequences were observed very rarely, whereas some public TCRs were present in many individuals. The classifier was reported to diagnose cytomegalovirus status with high specificity and sensitivity in both the original cohort and the validation cohort. A later analysis reported that several top co-occurrence clusters appeared linked to parvovirus B19, influenza, CMV and Epstein-Barr virus. In an earlier analysis of approximately 590 of the donors, most TCR beta V segments appeared in productive rearrangements about 87% or about 30% of the time, broadly matching IMGT annotations. V-gene and J-gene trimming of TCR beta chains was associated with a missense DCLRE1C variant in a later genetic analysis, and the association was replicated in an independent cohort. Only TCR beta chains were sequenced in this cohort, and the absence of alpha or paired-chain data limited detectable features. Correlated functional status among segregating V segments might be attributable to linkage disequilibrium, but an unknown experimental factor could not be ruled out. A further reported finding was that TCR beta sequences accurately predicted the HLA-A and HLA-B alleles for most subjects in the first cohort. Because counts were too low, some 17 rarely observed V segments, including chromosome 9 orphons, were excluded from the earlier analysis of 500 to 700 of the donors. The 87-base-pair reads could not distinguish some IMGT-functional V segments, including TRBV6-2 and TRBV6-3, so those segments were excluded. The sequencing pipeline was judged likely to have produced a cluster of highly shared sequence variants as a technical artifact. HLA typing was unavailable for some donors at each locus, so association tests used only the typed subset. The presence/absence analyses assumed that sequencing depth was roughly uniform across donors, and that assumption may not be true. A few of the identified cytomegalovirus-associated TCR beta chains were confirmed in vitro to be specific for cytomegalovirus antigens. Assigning TCR associations to individual alleles was difficult when HLA alleles, especially DR and DQ, strongly co-occurred. According to a later genetic analysis, donors in an Asian-associated ancestry cluster had fewer N-insertions in productive TCRs than the approximately 700-donor mean. It was suggested by the authors that the approach could potentially be generalized to other disease states and immunological phenotypes. In a later analysis, the rate of TCR association differed among HLA loci, with DRB1 alleles having the most associated TCRs and HLA-C alleles having the fewest. The only immune exposure information available for the cohort was CMV serostatus. A later analysis found that HLA-associated TCR beta chains were more clonally expanded and had lower generation probabilities than equally common non-associated chains. Specific HLA alleles were associated with 15,000 to 20,000 TCR beta sequences at a false discovery rate of 0.05 in a later analysis. Most CMV-associated TCR beta chains appeared to be HLA-restricted in a later analysis, and the HLA associations seemed to be driven largely by CMV exposure. The study gave a list of 150 to 200 TCR beta chains associated with cytomegalovirus.

This clone was observed a handful of times. Its recognized antigen is unknown. The record has no base qualities; no much larger clone is one base away. The cohort consisted of 600 or so healthy bone marrow donors. At the time of sampling, every cohort member was nominally healthy, though immune exposures that went unrecorded were likely present. The donor was CMV seronegative and was included in the group of several hundred seronegative cohort members. Each donor provided a peripheral blood sample, and peripheral blood mononuclear cells were used for TCR beta sequencing. The Qiagen DNeasy Blood Extraction Kit was used to extract genomic DNA from the blood cell samples. Trimming takes 3 bases from V and 2 bases from J, and the germline ends sit 12 bases apart. For CDR1 and CDR2, the germline V gene lists SNHLY and FYNNEI. From cysteine to phenylalanine, the CDR3 is 15 amino acids long. Only the CDR3 DNA is retained, 45 bases long and in frame from the first base.

Receptor libraries were prepared by the immunoSEQ multiplex PCR assay. The multiplex PCR relied on a mix of 60 forward primers for TCR Vbeta segments and 13 reverse primers for TCR Jbeta segments. A multiplex PCR assay on genomic DNA amplified the CDR3 region of rearranged TCR beta genes. Amplified TCR beta libraries were sequenced as 87-base-pair reads on the Illumina HiSeq System. The original pipeline was this. A later analysis counted approximately 76 million unique TCR beta chains across the 500 to 850 repertoires, and around 9.9 million of these chains were shared by at least two donors. Raw reads were error-corrected and collapsed into unique sequences by a nearest-neighbor algorithm in which closely related sequences were merged to remove PCR and sequencing errors. V, D and J gene segments were assigned by aligning CDR3 sequences to IMGT reference sequences. For a sequence to be retained, a match of at least six nucleotides was required to both a V gene segment and a J gene segment. Rearrangements were classified as productive when the CDR3 lacked stop codons and remained in frame with V and J, and all other rearrangements were classified as non-productive. Following IMGT convention, CDR3 was defined as the stretch from the second conserved V-encoded cysteine up to the conserved J-encoded phenylalanine. In an earlier analysis of roughly 610 of the donors, sequences lacking an unambiguous match to a single V gene segment were excluded. An earlier analysis of some 610 of the donors called V segments functional above 56.7% productive rearrangements and segregating when the between-donor standard deviation exceeded 5%. To diagnose cytomegalovirus status from the catalog of TCR beta chain sequences, a statistical classification framework was built. In a later analysis, V and J genes were assigned by comparing TCR nucleotide sequences against IMGT/GENE-DB human TR gene sequences. A later analysis assigned CDR3 sequences and most-parsimonious VDJ recombination scenarios with the TCRdist pipeline. In a later analysis, each TCR beta chain was defined by its CDR3 amino acid sequence together with its V-gene family, and reads without a unique V-gene family were excluded. A later analysis removed several hundred highly shared, low-generation-probability nucleotide sequences to deal with suspected cross-contamination and a sequencing artifact. For each public chain, a later analysis derived a clonal expansion index from normalized ranks of inferred template counts within each repertoire. Generation probabilities in a later analysis came from a VDJ recombination model fitted to out-of-frame rearrangements, and those results were checked against IGoR. A later analysis scored TCR-TCR, TCR-HLA and TCR-CMV co-occurrence with hypergeometric tests, applying a repertoire-size bias correction to TCR pairs. In a later analysis, false discovery rates were estimated by permuting HLA or CMV assignments 20 times. In a later analysis, co-occurring TCRs were grouped using DBSCAN, with TCRdist sequence similarity added in when clustering inside HLA-allele-positive subsets. Co-occurrence clustering excluded repertoires with fewer than 30,000 or more than 120,000 public chains, plus five with anomalous nucleotide sharing. TCRdb's version of the immuneACCESS table is confined to in-frame rearrangements and falls short of the full clone set. An unresolved V gene accounts for under half of the shortfall where checked; the remainder is of unknown origin. V, J and clone size reflect that table, while D and trimming were determined from the DNA. The sample yields around 140,000 clones; roughly three quarters were counted once. The ten largest clones represent over 0.9% of the sample.

The rearranged segments are TRBV2 and TRBJ2-3; a weak D assignment points to TRBD2 (6 bases agree). Sequencing used PBMCs. The origin of this receptor is a woman aged 55 to 70 in good health and CMV-seronegative. The DNA is TGTGCCAGCAGTGAGGGACTGTTGGACACAGATACGCAGTATTTT. It specifies CASSEGLLDTDTQYF.